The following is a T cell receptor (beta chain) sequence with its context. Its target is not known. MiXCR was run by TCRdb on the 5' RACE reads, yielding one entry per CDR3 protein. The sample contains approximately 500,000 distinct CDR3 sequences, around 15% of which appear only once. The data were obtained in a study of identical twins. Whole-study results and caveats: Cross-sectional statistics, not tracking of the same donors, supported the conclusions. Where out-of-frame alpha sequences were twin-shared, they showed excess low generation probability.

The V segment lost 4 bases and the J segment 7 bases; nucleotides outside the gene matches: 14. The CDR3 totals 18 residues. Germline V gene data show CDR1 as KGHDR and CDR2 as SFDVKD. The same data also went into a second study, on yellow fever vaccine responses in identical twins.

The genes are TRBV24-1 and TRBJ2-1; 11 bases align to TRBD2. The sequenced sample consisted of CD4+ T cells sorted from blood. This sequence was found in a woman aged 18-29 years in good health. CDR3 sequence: CATSDPTFTSGSGNEQFF. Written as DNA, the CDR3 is TGTGCCACCAGTGACCCTACCTTCACTAGCGGGAGTGGGAATGAGCAGTTCTTC.